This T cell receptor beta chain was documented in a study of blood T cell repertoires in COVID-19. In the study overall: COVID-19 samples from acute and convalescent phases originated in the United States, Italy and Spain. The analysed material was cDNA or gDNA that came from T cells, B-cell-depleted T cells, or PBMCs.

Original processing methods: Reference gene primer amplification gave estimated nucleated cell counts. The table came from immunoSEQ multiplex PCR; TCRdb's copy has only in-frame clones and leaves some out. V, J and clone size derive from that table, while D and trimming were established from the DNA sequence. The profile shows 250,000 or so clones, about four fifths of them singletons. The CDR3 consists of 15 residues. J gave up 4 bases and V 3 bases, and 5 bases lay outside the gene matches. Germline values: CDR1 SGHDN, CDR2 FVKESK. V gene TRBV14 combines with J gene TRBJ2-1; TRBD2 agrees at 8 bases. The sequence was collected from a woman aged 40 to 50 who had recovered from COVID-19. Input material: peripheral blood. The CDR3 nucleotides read TGTGCCAGCAGCCAGGGCGGGGGGACGTACAATGAGCAGTTCTTC. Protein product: CASSQGGGTYNEQFF.